One sample yielded the 26 T cell receptor beta chains listed below, sequenced in a study of cytomegalovirus exposure and HLA in healthy donors. The study ran its PCR with 60 Vbeta and 13 Jbeta primers. Clones were sequenced by immunoSEQ multiplex PCR, and TCRdb holds only the in-frame ones, with some missing. The data hold some 140,000 clones, with roughly 75% observed a single time. The source material was PBMCs. These receptors all stem from a young man in good health.

J is TRBJ2-7 and V is TRBV2; 7 nucleotides line up with TRBD2. The CDR3 loop spans 14 amino acids. Germline CDR1 reads SNHLY; CDR2 reads FYNNEI. With V trimmed by 9 bases and J by 4 bases, 12 bases remained unmatched. The CDR3 bases are TGTGCCAGTACCGGGGACTACCGTGGATACGAGCAGTACTTC. It codes for CASTGDYRGYEQYF.

V and J are TRBV7-8 and TRBJ1-1; D gene ambiguous. Trimming pared 5 bases from V and 1 base from J, leaving 8 bases between. Germline CDR1 reads SGHVS; CDR2 reads FQNEAQ. CDR3 length: 13 amino acids. The CDR3 DNA reads TGTGCCAGCAGCCCTAGGTGGAACACTGAAGCTTTCTTT. Amino acids: CASSPRWNTEAFF.

The CDR3 bases are TGTGCCAGCTCACCACCCGGACTAGCCCGAAGGGAGACCCAGTACTTC. Translated: CASSPPGLARRETQYF. The genes are TRBV18 and TRBJ2-5; 8 bases are a match to TRBD2. Looked up from germline, CDR1 is KGHSH and CDR2 is LQKENI. With V trimmed by 0 bases and J by 5 bases, 8 bases remained unmatched. The CDR3 length is 16 residues.

This chain links TRBV7-2 with TRBJ2-3, with 9 bases matching TRBD2. Unmatched junction bases numbered 13, after V lost 1 base and J lost 2 bases. CDR1 SGHTA and CDR2 FQGNSA come from the germline V gene. The CDR3 has 19 residues. Written as DNA, the CDR3 is TGTGCCAGCAGCTTAGGTTTTAGCGGGAGCCCACTCCCCACAGATACGCAGTATTTT. Its protein is CASSLGFSGSPLPTDTQYF.

The chain links TRBV9 to TRBJ1-1; 9 bases map to TRBD1. Germline CDR1 reads SGDLS; CDR2 reads YYNGEE. The CDR3 loop spans 15 amino acids. The ends lost 4 bases at V and 1 base at J; junction bases unmatched: 5. The CDR3 bases are TGTGCCAGCAGCCTCGGACAGGGGAGGAACACTGAAGCTTTCTTT. This sequence encodes CASSLGQGRNTEAFF. The full variable domain, rest sourced from reference TRBV9 and TRBJ1-1, is DSGVTQTPKHLITATGQRVTLRCSPRSGDLSVYWYQQSLDQGLQFLIQYYNGEERAKGNILERFSAQQFPDLHSELNLSSLELGDSALYFCASSLGQGRNTEAFFGQGTRLTVV.

The V gene is TRBV6-5, the J gene TRBJ2-2; a weak D match, TRBD2 (5 bases). CDR1 and CDR2 from the germline V gene are MNHEY and SVGAGI. V was cut by 2 bases and J by 8 bases, with 9 bases left in between. The CDR3 spans 13 residues. The CDR3 protein is CASSYEGAGELFF. The CDR3 nucleotides read TGTGCCAGCAGTTACGAGGGAGCTGGGGAGCTGTTTTTT.

The gene calls are TRBV1 and TRBJ2-5; the D call TRBD2 from the table was never checked on the DNA. With the DNA end fitting TRBJ2-7 better, the J assignment may be wrong. TRBV1 is marked as a pseudogene. The CDR3 spans 16 residues. CDR3 region: CTSSQDWGGRAYEQYF. CDR3 bases: TGCACCAGCAGCCAAGATTGGGGCGGGAGGGCTTACGAGCAGTACTTC.

The chain employs TRBV6-1 and TRBJ1-1; D is ambiguous. Per germline, CDR1 MNHNS and CDR2 SASEGT. With 0 bases removed from V and 1 base from J, the gap between germline ends came to 6 bases. The CDR3 sequence is 14 residues long. CDR3 sequence reads: CASSEASPNTEAFF. For the CDR3, the DNA is TGTGCCAGCAGTGAAGCTTCTCCGAACACTGAAGCTTTCTTT.

The chain links TRBV6-5 to TRBJ2-2; D is unresolved. V was clipped by 6 bases and J by 4 bases, with 9 bases between them. Germline V lookup: CDR1 MNHEY, CDR2 SVGAGI. This CDR3 is 13 amino acids long. CDR3 in amino acids: CASRFFSTGELFF. Here the CDR3 DNA reads TGTGCCAGCAGGTTCTTCTCCACCGGGGAGCTGTTTTTT.

The genes are TRBV2 and TRBJ2-7, with 9 bases identical to TRBD1. The CDR3 is 12 amino acids. Germline CDR1 and CDR2: SNHLY and FYNNEI. V shed 6 bases and J 10 bases; nucleotides not matched to a gene: 7. CDR3 sequence: CASRVTGGDQYF. The CDR3 bases are TGTGCCAGCAGAGTTACAGGGGGCGATCAGTACTTC.

The CDR3 nucleotides are TGTGCCAGCAGCCTTCCCGGGACTGGAAACACCATATATTTT. Its protein is CASSLPGTGNTIYF. This rearrangement joins TRBV5-6 to TRBJ1-3; D not resolved. Trimming took 4 bases from V and 2 from J, leaving 10 bases between them. The CDR3 runs 14 residues. Germline-derived CDR1 and CDR2 are SGHDT and YYEEEE.

The rearrangement links TRBV5-1 to TRBJ1-2, with 9 positions matching TRBD1. This CDR3 contains 14 residues. Germline values: CDR1 SGHRS, CDR2 YFSETQ. Trimming cost V 2 bases and J 5 bases; bases outside gene matches: 4. The DNA of the CDR3 is TGCGCCAGCAGCTTAGTACAGGGGGCGTATGGCTACACCTTC. Protein: CASSLVQGAYGYTF.

The rearrangement joins TRBV6-5 to TRBJ2-7, with 13 nucleotides matching TRBD2. The CDR3 is 15 amino acids. The V gene's germline CDR1 is MNHEY and CDR2 SVGAGI. The V gene end was trimmed by 4 bases and the J gene end by 2 bases; junction bases not matched to a gene: 2. CDR3 region: CASSLLAGGAYEQYF. CDR3 sequence (DNA): TGTGCCAGCAGTTTACTAGCGGGAGGGGCCTACGAGCAGTACTTC.

This clone was recorded once. J is TRBJ2-3 and V is TRBV18; D is undetermined. Germline V gene data show CDR1 as KGHSH and CDR2 as LQKENI. With 0 bases removed from V and 6 bases from J, the gap between germline ends came to 4 bases. The CDR3 has 12 amino acids. Here the CDR3 reads CASSPPGDTQYF. The CDR3 bases are TGTGCCAGCTCACCACCCGGGGATACGCAGTATTTT.

The chain links TRBV5-1 to TRBJ2-1, with no clear D. The CDR3 contains 14 residues. The V gene lost 0 bases and the J gene lost 7 bases, with 11 bases spanning the gap. Germline V CDR1 and CDR2: SGHRS, YFSETQ. CDR3 amino acids: CASSLGVVVNEQFF. The CDR3 DNA is TGCGCCAGCAGCTTGGGAGTAGTAGTTAATGAGCAGTTCTTC.

The chain carries TRBV9 and TRBJ2-1; a weak D match, TRBD1 (6 bases). Trimming removed 4 bases from V and 6 bases from J, with 23 bases in between. The CDR3 loop spans 17 amino acids. The germline CDR1 and CDR2 sequences are SGDLS and YYNGEE. The CDR3 sequence: CASSPTSNLQGRNEQFF. The CDR3 nucleotides are TGTGCCAGCAGCCCTACCAGTAACCTACAGGGACGCAATGAGCAGTTCTTC.

This clone has just one count. This rearrangement joins TRBV5-1 to TRBJ2-7, with TRBD1 as a possible D gene (6 bases). CDR1 is SGHRS, CDR2 YFSETQ, per germline. The CDR3 loop spans 15 amino acids. Trimming cost V 4 bases and J 2 bases, with 16 bases left between them. CDR3 DNA sequence: TGCGCCAGCAGCCCCGATCCTCAGGGGACCTACGAGCAGTACTTC. Translating it yields CASSPDPQGTYEQYF.

The rearrangement joins TRBV4-3 to TRBJ2-7, with 13 positions matching TRBD2. The V and J ends lost 2 bases and 3 bases, in that order; junction bases with no gene match: 7. The CDR3 is made up of 17 amino acids. Germline loops: CDR1 LGHNA, CDR2 YSLEER. In nucleotides, the CDR3 is TGCGCCAGCAGCCAACGCATAGGACTAGCGGGAGACTACGAGCAGTACTTC. Its protein is CASSQRIGLAGDYEQYF.

Regarding this clone: An end of the junction differs from the germline gene, which may be a read error. Different DNA sequences within this sample yield the same CDR3. The J gene is TRBJ2-7, the V gene TRBV5-4; D gene ambiguous. Germline values: CDR1 SGHNT, CDR2 YYREEE (reference sequence). This CDR3 region has 15 residues. The DNA of the CDR3 is TGTGCCAGCAGCTTGGGTGGCGGCGCTCCTAACGAACAGTACTTC. Residues: CASSLGGGAPNEQYF.

The V and J genes are TRBV7-2 and TRBJ2-1, with 7 bases that match TRBD2. Trimming took 7 bases from V and 7 from J; bases not matched to a gene: 4. CDR3 length: 12 residues. The V gene's germline CDR1 is SGHTA and CDR2 FQGNSA. Here the CDR3 DNA reads TGTGCCAGCACCCACGGGGGGAATGAGCAGTTCTTC. This gives the protein CASTHGGNEQFF.

In this sample, this clone turned up once. This chain joins TRBV5-6 and TRBJ2-7; 9 nucleotides line up with TRBD1. Trimming at V came to 4 bases and at J to 4 bases, leaving 6 bases not matched to a gene. The CDR3 length is 14 residues. Per the germline V gene, CDR1 is SGHDT and CDR2 is YYEEEE. CDR3 residues: CASSPGTGFYEQYF. In nucleotides, the CDR3 is TGTGCCAGCAGCCCCGGGACAGGGTTTTACGAGCAGTACTTC.

Here the CDR3 reads CASSLGRTGVHEQYF. The CDR3 region has the DNA TGTGCCAGCAGCTTGGGGCGGACAGGGGTCCACGAGCAGTACTTC. The V and J genes are TRBV11-3 and TRBJ2-7; 9 nucleotides match TRBD1. With V trimmed by 3 bases and J by 5 bases, 8 bases remained unmatched. The CDR3 sequence is 15 residues long. Germline CDR1 and CDR2: SGHNT and YENEEA.

The chain links TRBV7-8 to TRBJ1-2; 7 nucleotides align to TRBD1. Germline V lookup: CDR1 SGHVS, CDR2 FQNEAQ. J was trimmed by 5 bases and V by 6 bases; bases with no gene match: 6. The CDR3 runs 13 residues. CDR3: CASRQIQGYGYTF. DNA of the CDR3: TGTGCCAGCAGACAAATACAGGGGTATGGCTACACCTTC.

The chain joins TRBV5-6 to TRBJ2-7, with a tentative D call TRBD2 (6 bases). Germline V gene lookup returns CDR1 SGHDT and CDR2 YYEEEE. The V end lost 2 bases, the J end lost 4 bases, and 10 bases lay between the germline ends. The CDR3 totals 13 residues. CDR3 sequence reads: CASSLGGVYEQYF. The CDR3 nucleotides are TGTGCCAGCAGCTTAGGAGGGGTGTACGAGCAGTACTTC.

The chain couples TRBV7-9 to TRBJ2-5, with a weak D call TRBD2 (5 bases). The CDR3 extends over 13 amino acids. Trimming shortened V by 5 bases and J by 5 bases, and 12 bases separated the two germline ends. Germline CDR1 and CDR2: SEHNR and FQNEAQ (reference sequence). The CDR3 protein is CASSPPGEETQYF. In DNA form, the CDR3 reads TGTGCCAGCAGCCCCCCCGGGGAGGAGACCCAGTACTTC.

The CDR3 DNA follows: TGTGCCACCCTAGGACAGGGAGGATGGTATGGCTACACCTTC. Protein product: CATLGQGGWYGYTF. The chain carries TRBV10-3 and TRBJ1-2; 8 bases agree with TRBD1. V shed 10 bases, J shed 5 bases, and the junction held 12 bases outside the gene matches. The CDR3 has 14 amino acids. Germline loops: CDR1 ENHRY, CDR2 SYGVKD.